The entry below describes one T cell receptor (beta chain). Its antigen remains unidentified. The study profiled TCR beta VDJ and CDR3 using genomic DNA as template. TCRdb fed the reads into MiXCR, producing one record per CDR3 protein. The repertoire holds 150,000 to 200,000 distinct CDR3 sequences, around 48% seen once, with about 2% in the top ten. Previously, flow cytometry had revealed CD8+CD57+ cell expansion in the patients chosen for sequencing. The patients all had a severe acquired aplastic anemia diagnosis. The data belong to a study of CD8+CD57+ T cells in acquired aplastic anemia. Across the study: CD4+ and CD8+ cells, once sorted, gave DNA averaging about 3 ug.

Findings and limits, study-wide: Statistical testing detected no significant gap in CD8+ Simpson's diversity between patients and controls. Patients shared about 30 CD8+ CDR3 sequences with controls.

After removal of 6 bases from V and 7 bases from J, the junction contained 10 bases not matched to a gene. Germline assignment: CDR1 SNHLY and CDR2 FYNNEI. The CDR3 is 14 residues long. V and J are TRBV2 and TRBJ1-1; 8 bases are shared with TRBD1. The receptor comes from a human donor with aplastic anemia. Source material: sorted CD4+, CD8+, or CD8+CD57+ T cells (not recorded which) from PBMCs. CDR3 in DNA: TGTGCCAGCAGCGTCCCGGGACAGGTCTTTGAAGCTTTCTTT. Translated, it gives CASSVPGQVFEAFF. The full variable domain, rest sourced from reference TRBV2 and TRBJ1-1, is EPEVTQTPSHQVTQMGQEVILRCVPISNHLYFYWYRQILGQKVEFLVSFYNNEISEKSEIFDDQFSVERPDGSNFTLKIRSTKLEDSAMYFCASSVPGQVFEAFFGQGTRLTVV.